One and the same sample provided the 19 T cell receptor beta chains below, sequenced in a study of long-term antiretroviral therapy in people with HIV (dated by TCRdb to between 2021 and 2024). The immunoSEQ hsTCRB v3.0 assay was used at survey level resolution for TRB variable region sequencing. TCRdb obtained this table from immuneACCESS and retained in-frame rearrangements with V and J assigned. These tables miss some clones; where compared with another copy, unresolved V genes account for less than half of the shortfall, and the remainder is unexplained. The sample table records approximately 35,000 clones; 97% of these occur just once. The ten largest account for 2.5% to 3% of the sample. The sequenced sample was unsorted PBMCs, obtained 6.9 years after starting antiretroviral therapy. These receptors were obtained from a man aged 30 to 39 with HIV.

The rearrangement joins TRBV2 to TRBJ1-1; TRBD1 is a possible D gene (6 bases). V dropped 4 bases and J dropped 3 bases, with 12 bases sitting between them. This CDR3 spans 14 amino acids. Per germline, CDR1 SNHLY and CDR2 FYNNEI. The CDR3 sequence: CASSGARGYTEAFF. The CDR3 bases are TGTGCCAGCAGTGGGGCCAGGGGTTACACTGAAGCTTTCTTT. The full variable domain, with the rest looked up from reference TRBV2 and TRBJ1-1, is EPEVTQTPSHQVTQMGQEVILRCVPISNHLYFYWYRQILGQKVEFLVSFYNNEISEKSEIFDDQFSVERPDGSNFTLKIRSTKLEDSAMYFCASSGARGYTEAFFGQGTRLTVV.

The chain recombines TRBV7-9 with TRBJ2-4; 8 bases match TRBD2. CDR3 length: 17 residues. The V gene's germline CDR1 is SEHNR and CDR2 FQNEAQ (reference sequence). V shed 3 bases, J shed 0 bases, and the junction held 7 bases outside the gene matches. The CDR3 DNA is TGTGCCAGCAGCTTTGGGCCGGCGGGAGGAGCCAAAAACATTCAGTACTTC. Translation gives CASSFGPAGGAKNIQYF.

The chain's CDR3 is CASSRTGSLQETQYF. CDR3 bases: TGTGCCAGCAGCAGGACTGGGAGCCTCCAAGAGACCCAGTACTTC. V and J are TRBV6-5 and TRBJ2-5, with D perhaps TRBD2 (5 bases). This CDR3 contains 15 residues. The germline V gene encodes CDR1 MNHEY and CDR2 SVGAGI. Trimming left V 6 bases short and J 1 base short, with 15 bases between.

The chain links TRBV5-1 to TRBJ2-3, with 7 positions matching TRBD2. Unmatched junction bases numbered 11, after V lost 3 bases and J lost 1 base. The CDR3 is made up of 17 amino acids. Germline-derived CDR1 and CDR2 are SGHRS and YFSETQ. The CDR3 DNA reads TGCGCCAGCAGCTCCGCCCGAGAGCGGGGAGGCACAGATACGCAGTATTTT. As protein: CASSSARERGGTDTQYF.

This clone was detected only once. The CDR3, as DNA: TGTGCCAGCAAGAACAGGGGGAACACCGGGGAGCTGTTTTTT. Translation gives CASKNRGNTGELFF. J is TRBJ2-2 and V is TRBV2; 7 nucleotides align to TRBD1. After removal of 7 bases from V and 1 base from J, the junction contained 3 bases not matched to a gene. The CDR3 runs to 14 residues. Per germline, CDR1 SNHLY and CDR2 FYNNEI.

The J gene is TRBJ1-5, the V gene TRBV2; possibly TRBD1 for D (6 bases). V was cut by 6 bases and J by 3 bases, with 15 bases left in between. The CDR3 extends over 15 amino acids. Germline CDR1 is SNHLY and CDR2 is FYNNEI. CDR3 region: CASSESDRINQPQHF. CDR3 in DNA: TGTGCCAGCAGCGAATCAGACAGGATCAATCAGCCCCAGCATTTT.

The chain is built from TRBV4-2 and TRBJ1-1, with D hard to call. Trimming took off 0 bases at V and 11 bases at J, with 10 bases between the two ends. Germline V lookup: CDR1 LGHNA, CDR2 YNFKEQ. The CDR3 runs 12 residues. CDR3 sequence: CASSQDERDAFF. For the CDR3, the DNA is TGTGCCAGCAGCCAAGATGAGAGGGATGCTTTCTTT.

This rearrangement joins TRBV4-1 to TRBJ1-4; D may be TRBD1 (5 bases). Germline CDR1 reads MGHRA; CDR2 reads YSYEKL. Trimming took 5 bases from V and 5 from J, leaving 18 bases between them. The CDR3 is 16 residues long. The CDR3 loop is CASSSQYDRKNEKLFF. CDR3 sequence (DNA): TGCGCCAGCAGCTCACAATACGACAGAAAAAATGAAAAACTGTTTTTT.

The J gene is TRBJ2-7, the V gene TRBV5-6, with 11 bases identical to TRBD1. The germline gives CDR1 SGHDT, CDR2 YYEEEE. With V trimmed by 4 bases and J by 7 bases, 7 bases remained unmatched. The CDR3 is made up of 14 amino acids. CDR3 coding DNA: TGTGCCAGCAGCCCGGACAGGGGGCTGGGGGAGCAGTACTTC. Residues: CASSPDRGLGEQYF.

The rearrangement joins TRBV7-9 to TRBJ1-2; no firm D call. V lost 3 bases, J lost 1 base, and 9 bases lay in between. In germline, CDR1 is SEHNR, CDR2 FQNEAQ (reference sequence). The CDR3 runs to 14 residues. CDR3 bases: TGTGCCAGCAGCTTGGATCCAGTTAACTATGGCTACACCTTC. This translates into CASSLDPVNYGYTF.

This chain's CDR3 is CSVVRGESEQYF. Written as DNA, the CDR3 is TGCAGCGTTGTTAGGGGGGAGAGCGAGCAGTACTTC. This chain connects TRBV29-1 to TRBJ2-7, with D perhaps being TRBD1 or TRBD2 (6 bases each). Trimming stripped 4 bases from V and 6 bases from J, with 13 bases between. The germline CDR1 and CDR2 sequences are SQVTM and ANQGSEA. The CDR3 is 12 residues long.

V usage is TRBV19 and J usage is TRBJ1-2, with D possibly being TRBD1 (6 bases). The CDR3 covers 13 residues. V was pared by 2 bases and J by 4 bases, with 8 bases between. CDR1 is LNHDA, CDR2 SQIVND, per germline (reference sequence). CDR3 amino acids: CASSISGAYGYTF. CDR3 sequence (DNA): TGTGCCAGTAGTATATCGGGGGCCTATGGCTACACCTTC.

In this sample, this clone turned up once. The chain has TRBV5-4 and TRBJ1-1; the D gene is possibly TRBD1 (5 bases). Germline-derived CDR1 and CDR2 are SGHNT and YYREEE (reference sequence). The CDR3 covers 13 residues. V was shortened by 3 bases and J by 9 bases, with 15 bases between the two germline ends. CDR3 residues: CASSSWGVQKAFF. The DNA for the CDR3 is TGTGCCAGCAGCTCGTGGGGGGTGCAGAAAGCTTTCTTT.

The chain recombines TRBV6-6 with TRBJ2-5; D is undetermined. From germline, CDR1 is MNHNY and CDR2 SVGAGI (reference sequence). This CDR3 has 15 amino acids. The ends were cut back, 2 bases at V and 3 bases at J, with 13 bases in the middle. Here the CDR3 reads CASSYGRTTKETQYF. CDR3 DNA: TGTGCCAGCAGTTACGGCCGAACGACGAAAGAGACCCAGTACTTC.

The gene calls are TRBV9 and TRBJ2-4, with D unclear. Trimming took off 2 bases at V and 3 bases at J, with 9 bases between the two ends. There are 14 residues in the CDR3. Germline CDR1 reads SGDLS; CDR2 reads YYNGEE. Here the CDR3 DNA reads TGTGCCAGCAGCGTGTCCACAAACAAAAACATTCAGTACTTC. It translates to CASSVSTNKNIQYF.

This chain connects TRBV12-5 to TRBJ2-3, with D uncertain. Germline values: CDR1 LGHNT, CDR2 FRNRAP. The V and J ends lost 1 base and 2 bases respectively, with 16 bases between them. This CDR3 contains 17 residues. Here the CDR3 DNA reads TGTGCTAGTGGTTTGGATGGGTGGAGTAGGCCCACAGATACGCAGTATTTT. Its translation is CASGLDGWSRPTDTQYF.

V and J are TRBV22-1 and TRBJ2-3. TRBV22-1 is a pseudogene. CDR3 length: 16 amino acids. This chain's CDR3 is CPGSADREGFTDTQYF. The CDR3 nucleotides are TGTCCTGGGAGCGCCGACAGGGAGGGCTTCACAGATACGCAGTATTTT.

This rearrangement joins TRBV5-1 to TRBJ1-1; 9 nucleotides agree with TRBD1. V was pared by 2 bases and J by 2 bases, with 7 bases of the junction left unmatched. CDR1 SGHRS and CDR2 YFSETQ come from the germline V gene. The CDR3 is made up of 16 amino acids. CDR3 region: CASSFLDRGGNTEAFF. The CDR3 region has the DNA TGCGCCAGCAGCTTCCTGGACAGGGGAGGAAACACTGAAGCTTTCTTT. Full variable domain (remainder filled in from reference TRBV5-1 and TRBJ1-1): KAGVTQTPRYLIKTRGQQVTLSCSPISGHRSVSWYQQTPGQGLQFLFEYFSETQRNKGNFPGRFSGRQFSNSRSEMNVSTLELGDSALYLCASSFLDRGGNTEAFFGQGTRLTVV.

The chain uses TRBV7-9 and TRBJ2-3; D remains ambiguous. Germline CDR1 and CDR2: SEHNR and FQNEAQ (reference sequence). CDR3 length equals 12 residues. Deletions cut 3 bases from V and 9 bases from J, with 10 bases between. CDR3 sequence reads: CASSLGRDTQYF. DNA for the CDR3: TGTGCCAGCAGCTTGGGCAGAGACACGCAGTATTTT. Supplemented by reference TRBV7-9 and TRBJ2-3, the full variable domain reads DTGVSQNPRHKITKRGQNVTFRCDPISEHNRLYWYRQTLGQGPEFLTYFQNEAQLEKSRLLSDRFSAERPKGSFSTLEIQRTEQGDSAMYLCASSLGRDTQYFGPGTRLTVL.